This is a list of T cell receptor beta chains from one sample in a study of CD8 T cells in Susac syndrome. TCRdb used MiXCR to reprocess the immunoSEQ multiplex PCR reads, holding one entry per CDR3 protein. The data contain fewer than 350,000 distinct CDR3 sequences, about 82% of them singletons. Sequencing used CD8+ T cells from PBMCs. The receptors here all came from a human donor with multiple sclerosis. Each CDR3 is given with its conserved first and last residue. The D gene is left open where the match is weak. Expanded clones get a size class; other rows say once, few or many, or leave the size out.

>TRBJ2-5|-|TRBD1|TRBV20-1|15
CSALSRGTYQETQYF
TGCAGTGCCTTATCCAGGGGGACGTACCAAGAGACCCAGTACTTC
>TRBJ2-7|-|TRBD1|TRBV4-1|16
CASSQGTGYRSYEQYF
TGCGCCAGCAGCCAAGGGACAGGGTATCGGTCCTACGAGCAGTACTTC
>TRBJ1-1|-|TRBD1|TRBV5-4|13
CASSPPGQVEAFF
TGTGCCAGCAGCCCCCCCGGACAGGTCGAGGCTTTCTTT
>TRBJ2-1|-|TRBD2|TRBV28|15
CATKRTSGSGDEQFF
TGTGCCACCAAGAGGACTAGCGGGAGTGGGGATGAGCAGTTCTTC
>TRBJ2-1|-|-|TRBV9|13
CASSVGVSKGQFF
TGTGCCAGCAGCGTAGGGGTCTCGAAAGGGCAGTTCTTC
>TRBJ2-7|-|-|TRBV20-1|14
CSARDFNLSYEQYF
TGCAGTGCTAGAGATTTCAACCTCTCCTACGAGCAGTACTTC
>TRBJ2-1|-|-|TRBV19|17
CASIAGASGGSYNEQFF
TGTGCCAGTATTGCGGGGGCTAGCGGCGGCTCCTACAATGAGCAGTTCTTC
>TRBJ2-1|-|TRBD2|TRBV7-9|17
CASSPPPSGRSSNEQFF
TGTGCCAGCAGCCCCCCTCCTAGCGGGAGAAGTAGCAATGAGCAGTTCTTC
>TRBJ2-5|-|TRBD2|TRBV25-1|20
CASSGSGGTGGTQYQETQYF
TGTGCCAGCAGTGGCAGCGGGGGCACGGGGGGCACTCAGTACCAAGAGACCCAGTACTTC
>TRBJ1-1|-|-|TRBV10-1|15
CASSERLDSRTEAFF
TGCGCCAGCAGTGAGAGGTTAGACTCGAGAACTGAAGCTTTCTTT
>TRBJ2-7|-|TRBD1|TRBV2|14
CASSDITGAYEQYF
TGTGCCAGCAGTGATATAACAGGGGCCTACGAGCAGTACTTC
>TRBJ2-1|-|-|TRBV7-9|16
CASSLSWSEPYNEQFF
TGTGCCAGCAGCTTAAGTTGGTCGGAACCCTACAATGAGCAGTTCTTC
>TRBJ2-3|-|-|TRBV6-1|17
CASSQFSPGLRTDTQYF
TGTGCCAGCAGCCAATTCAGTCCGGGACTTCGCACAGATACGCAGTATTTT
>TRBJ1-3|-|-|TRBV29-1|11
CSVKGGNTIYF
TGCAGCGTTAAAGGTGGAAACACCATATATTTT
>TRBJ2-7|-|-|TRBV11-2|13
CASSSSLVYEQYF
TGTGCCAGCAGCTCTAGCCTAGTCTACGAGCAGTACTTC
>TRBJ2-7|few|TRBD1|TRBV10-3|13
CAISGTDSYEQYF
TGTGCCATTTCCGGGACAGACTCCTACGAGCAGTACTTC
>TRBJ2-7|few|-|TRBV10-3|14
CAISDLDSSYEQYF
TGTGCCATCAGTGATTTGGACAGCTCCTACGAGCAGTACTTC
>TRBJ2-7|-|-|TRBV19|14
CASSIRALLDEQYF
TGTGCCAGTAGTATTAGGGCCCTGTTGGACGAGCAGTACTTC
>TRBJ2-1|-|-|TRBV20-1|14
CSLHPGREVNEQFF
TGCAGTTTGCACCCTGGCCGCGAGGTCAATGAGCAGTTCTTC
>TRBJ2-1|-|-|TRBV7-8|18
CASSLGVGGLDSYNEQFF
TGTGCCAGCAGCTTAGGCGTCGGGGGCCTGGACTCCTACAATGAGCAGTTCTTC
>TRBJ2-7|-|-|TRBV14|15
CASSQVETYTYEQYF
TGTGCCAGCAGCCAAGTAGAGACTTACACCTACGAGCAGTACTTC
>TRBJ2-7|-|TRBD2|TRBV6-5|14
CASSYLVAGDEQYF
TGTGCCAGCAGTTACTTGGTAGCGGGAGACGAGCAGTACTTC
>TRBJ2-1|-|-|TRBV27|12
CASGWPYNEQFF
TGTGCCAGTGGGTGGCCCTACAATGAGCAGTTCTTC
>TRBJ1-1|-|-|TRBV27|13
CASSLYTRTEAFF
TGTGCCAGCAGTTTATACACGAGGACTGAAGCTTTCTTT
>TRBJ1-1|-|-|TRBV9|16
CASSVGSAFLNTEAFF
TGTGCCAGCAGCGTAGGATCTGCCTTCCTGAACACTGAAGCTTTCTTT
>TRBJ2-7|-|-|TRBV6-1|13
CASSLDYRVEQYF
TGTGCCAGCAGTCTTGACTACCGCGTCGAGCAGTACTTC
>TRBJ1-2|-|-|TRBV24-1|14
CATSETGGSYGYTF
TGTGCCACCAGTGAAACCGGCGGGAGCTATGGCTACACCTTC
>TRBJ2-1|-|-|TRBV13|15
CASSFPATSYNEQFF
TGTGCCAGCAGCTTCCCAGCGACCTCCTACAATGAGCAGTTCTTC
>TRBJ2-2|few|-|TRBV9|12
CASSANTGELFF
TGTGCCAGCAGCGCTAACACCGGGGAGCTGTTTTTT
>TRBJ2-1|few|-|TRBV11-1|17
CASSFSGTILSYNEQFF
TGTGCCAGCAGCTTTTCCGGGACCATACTTTCCTACAATGAGCAGTTCTTC
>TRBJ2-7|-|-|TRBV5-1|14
CASSLEAAYPEQYF
TGCGCCAGCAGCTTGGAGGCGGCATACCCCGAGCAGTACTTC
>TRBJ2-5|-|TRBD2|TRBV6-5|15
CASSSGDSGKETQYF
TGTGCCAGCAGCTCGGGGGATAGCGGGAAAGAGACCCAGTACTTC
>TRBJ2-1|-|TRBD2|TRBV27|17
CASTSGTSGSSYNEQFF
TGTGCCAGCACCTCCGGGACTAGCGGGAGCTCCTACAATGAGCAGTTCTTC
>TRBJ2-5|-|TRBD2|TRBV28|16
CASSLSAGGLEETQYF
TGTGCCAGCAGTTTGTCGGCGGGAGGGCTTGAAGAGACCCAGTACTTC
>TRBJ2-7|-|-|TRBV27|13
CASSFQGNYEQYF
TGTGCCAGCAGTTTTCAGGGGAACTACGAGCAGTACTTC
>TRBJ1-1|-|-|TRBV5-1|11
CASSVGLEAFF
TGCGCCAGCAGCGTGGGCCTAGAAGCTTTCTTT
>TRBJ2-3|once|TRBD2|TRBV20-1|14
CSAARGRGTDTQYF
TGCAGTGCTGCGCGGGGGAGGGGCACAGATACGCAGTATTTT
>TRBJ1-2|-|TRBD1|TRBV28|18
CASSFNRDREINNYGYTF
TGTGCCAGCAGTTTCAACCGGGACAGGGAAATCAACAACTATGGCTACACCTTC
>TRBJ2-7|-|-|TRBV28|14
CASSLTGVGGEQYF
TGTGCCAGCAGTTTGACAGGAGTGGGAGGCGAGCAGTACTTC
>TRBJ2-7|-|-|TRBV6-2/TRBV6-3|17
CASSWTTRGAKLYEQYF
TGTGCCAGCAGTTGGACGACCCGGGGGGCCAAACTCTACGAGCAGTACTTC
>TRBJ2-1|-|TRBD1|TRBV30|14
CAWSVSDRGPEQFF
TGTGCCTGGAGCGTTTCCGACAGGGGGCCGGAGCAGTTCTTC
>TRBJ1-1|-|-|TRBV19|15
CASSIRQELNTEAFF
TGTGCCAGTAGTATACGACAGGAATTGAACACTGAAGCTTTCTTT
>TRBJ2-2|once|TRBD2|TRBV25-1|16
CASRGSAGLDTGELFF
TGTGCCAGCAGAGGCTCAGCGGGACTTGACACCGGGGAGCTGTTTTTT
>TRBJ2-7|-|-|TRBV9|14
CASSAGIGDYEQYF
TGTGCCAGCAGTGCCGGTATCGGGGACTACGAGCAGTACTTC
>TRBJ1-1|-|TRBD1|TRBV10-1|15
CASSEPPTGRAEAFF
TGCGCCAGCAGTGAGCCCCCGACAGGGAGGGCTGAAGCTTTCTTT
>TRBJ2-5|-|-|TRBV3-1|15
CASSPKEAGQETQYF
TGTGCCAGCAGCCCCAAGGAAGCGGGCCAAGAGACCCAGTACTTC
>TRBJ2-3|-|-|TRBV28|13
CASSWGYTDTQYF
TGTGCCAGCAGCTGGGGCTACACAGATACGCAGTATTTT